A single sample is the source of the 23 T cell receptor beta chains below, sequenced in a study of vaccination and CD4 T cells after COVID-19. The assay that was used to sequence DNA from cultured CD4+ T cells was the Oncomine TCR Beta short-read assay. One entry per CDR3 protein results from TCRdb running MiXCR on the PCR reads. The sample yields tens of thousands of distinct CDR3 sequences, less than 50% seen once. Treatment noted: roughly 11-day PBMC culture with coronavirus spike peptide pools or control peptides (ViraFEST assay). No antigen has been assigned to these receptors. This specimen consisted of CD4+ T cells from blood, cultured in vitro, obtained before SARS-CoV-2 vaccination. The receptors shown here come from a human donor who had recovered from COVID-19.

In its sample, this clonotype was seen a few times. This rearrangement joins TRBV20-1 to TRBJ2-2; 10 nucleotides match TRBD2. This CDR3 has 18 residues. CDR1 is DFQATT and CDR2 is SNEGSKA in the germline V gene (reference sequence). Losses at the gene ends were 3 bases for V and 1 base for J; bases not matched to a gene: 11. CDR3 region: CSASRRLAGLQNTGELFF. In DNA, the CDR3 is TGCAGTGCTAGCCGGCGACTAGCGGGCCTTCAGAACACCGGGGAGCTGTTTTTT.

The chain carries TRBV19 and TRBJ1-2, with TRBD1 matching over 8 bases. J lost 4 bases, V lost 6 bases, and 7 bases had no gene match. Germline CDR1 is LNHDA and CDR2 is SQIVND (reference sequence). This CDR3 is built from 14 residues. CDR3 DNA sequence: TGTGCCAGTAGGAACGGACAGGGAAGCTATGGCTACACCTTC. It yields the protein CASRNGQGSYGYTF.

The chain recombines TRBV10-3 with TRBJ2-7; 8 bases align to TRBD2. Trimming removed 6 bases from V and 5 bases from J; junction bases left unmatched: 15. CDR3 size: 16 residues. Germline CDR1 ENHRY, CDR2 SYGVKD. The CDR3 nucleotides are TGTGCCATCAGCGGCTCCCAAGCGGGAGTCGGGAACGAGCAGTACTTC. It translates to CAISGSQAGVGNEQYF.

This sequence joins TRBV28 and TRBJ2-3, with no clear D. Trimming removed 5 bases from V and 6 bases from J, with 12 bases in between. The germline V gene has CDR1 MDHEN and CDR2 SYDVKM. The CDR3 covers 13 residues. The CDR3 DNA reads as TGTGCCAGCAGTCGGGCCATGGTGGATACGCAGTATTTT. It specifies CASSRAMVDTQYF. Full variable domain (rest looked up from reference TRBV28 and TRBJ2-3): DVKVTQSSRYLVKRTGEKVFLECVQDMDHENMFWYRQDPGLGLRLIYFSYDVKMKEKGDIPEGYSVSREKKERFSLILESASTNQTSMYLCASSRAMVDTQYFGPGTRLTVL.

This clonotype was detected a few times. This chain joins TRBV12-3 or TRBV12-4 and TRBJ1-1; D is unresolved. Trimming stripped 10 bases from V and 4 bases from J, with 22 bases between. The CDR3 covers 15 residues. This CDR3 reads CATYGPRDGGTEAFF. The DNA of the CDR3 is TGTGCCACTTATGGACCGAGGGATGGTGGCACTGAAGCTTTCTTT.

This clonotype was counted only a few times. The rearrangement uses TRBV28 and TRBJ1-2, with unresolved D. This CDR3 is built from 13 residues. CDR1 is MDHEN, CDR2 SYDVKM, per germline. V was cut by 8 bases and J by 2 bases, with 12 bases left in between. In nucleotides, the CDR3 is TGTGCCAGCTTGAAATCTACGAACTATGGCTACACCTTC. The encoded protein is CASLKSTNYGYTF.

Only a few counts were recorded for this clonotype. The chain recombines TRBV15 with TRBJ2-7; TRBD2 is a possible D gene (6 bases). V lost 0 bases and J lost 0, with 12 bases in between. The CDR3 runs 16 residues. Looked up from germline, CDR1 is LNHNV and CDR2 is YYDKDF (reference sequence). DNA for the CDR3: TGTGCCACCAGCAGAGAACTAGCCCAAAACTCCTACGAGCAGTACTTC. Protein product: CATSRELAQNSYEQYF.

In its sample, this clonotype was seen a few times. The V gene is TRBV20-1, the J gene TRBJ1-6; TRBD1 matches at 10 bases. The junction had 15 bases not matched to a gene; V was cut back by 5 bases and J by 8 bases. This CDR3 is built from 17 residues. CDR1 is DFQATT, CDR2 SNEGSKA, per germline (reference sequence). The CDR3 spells CSAFRTGGIVGDSPLHF. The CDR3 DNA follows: TGCAGTGCTTTCCGGACAGGGGGTATCGTCGGTGATTCACCCCTCCACTTT.

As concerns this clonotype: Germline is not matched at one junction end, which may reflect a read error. The chain's CDR3 is CASSERLGGLGTSGANVLTF. CDR3 bases: TGTGCCAGTAGTGAAAGATTGGGGGGGCTGGGGACTTCTGGGGCCAACGTCCTGACTTTC. This chain connects TRBV6-1 to TRBJ2-6; D may be TRBD2 (7 bases). The germline V gene encodes CDR1 MNHNS and CDR2 SASEGT. The CDR3 totals 20 residues.

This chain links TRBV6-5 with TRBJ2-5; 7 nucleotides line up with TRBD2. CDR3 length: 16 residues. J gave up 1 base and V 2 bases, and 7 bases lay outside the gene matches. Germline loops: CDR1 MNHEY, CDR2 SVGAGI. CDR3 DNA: TGTGCCAGCAGTTACAATTTGCCTAGCGGCCAAGAGACCCAGTACTTC. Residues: CASSYNLPSGQETQYF.

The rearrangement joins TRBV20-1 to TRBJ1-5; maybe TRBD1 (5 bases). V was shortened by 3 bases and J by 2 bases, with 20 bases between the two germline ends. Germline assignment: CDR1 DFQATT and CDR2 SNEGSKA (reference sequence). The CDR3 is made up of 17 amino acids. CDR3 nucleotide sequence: TGCAGTGCTAGCTCGGGGGTTGGTGGCTTTGGCAATCAGCCCCAGCATTTT. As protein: CSASSGVGGFGNQPQHF.

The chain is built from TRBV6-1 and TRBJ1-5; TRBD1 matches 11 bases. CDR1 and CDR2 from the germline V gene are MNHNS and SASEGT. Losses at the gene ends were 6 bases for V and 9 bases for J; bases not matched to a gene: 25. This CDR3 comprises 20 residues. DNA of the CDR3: TGTGCCAGCAGCCGAACTGGGACAGGGGGTCTAAATCTTTCCGATCGGCCCCAGCATTTT. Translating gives CASSRTGTGGLNLSDRPQHF.

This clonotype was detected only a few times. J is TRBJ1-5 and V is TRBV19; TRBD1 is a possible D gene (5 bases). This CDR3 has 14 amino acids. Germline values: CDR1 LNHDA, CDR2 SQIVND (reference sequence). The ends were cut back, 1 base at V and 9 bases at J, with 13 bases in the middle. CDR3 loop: CASSIAAGTGPQHF. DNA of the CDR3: TGTGCCAGTAGTATAGCCGCAGGGACCGGGCCCCAGCATTTT. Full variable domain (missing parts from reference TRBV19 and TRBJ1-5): DGGITQSPKYLFRKEGQNVTLSCEQNLNHDAMYWYRQDPGQGLRLIYYSQIVNDFQKGDIAEGYSVSREKKESFPLTVTSAQKNPTAFYLCASSIAAGTGPQHFGDGTRLSIL.

The DNA for the CDR3 is TGTGCCAGCAGCGCACTTATGTGGTCTGGGGAGCAGTACTTC. It specifies CASSALMWSGEQYF. The chain couples TRBV6-1 to TRBJ2-7; D unresolved. V lost 6 bases, J lost 7 bases, and 19 bases lay in between. CDR1 and CDR2 (germline): MNHNS, SASEGT. This CDR3 region has 14 residues.

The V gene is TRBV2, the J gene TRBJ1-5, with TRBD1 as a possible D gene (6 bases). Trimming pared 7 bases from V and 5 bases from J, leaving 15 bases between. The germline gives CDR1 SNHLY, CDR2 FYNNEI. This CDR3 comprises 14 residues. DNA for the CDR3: TGTGCCAGCAAATCAGGGGAAGGCTATCAGCCCCAGCATTTT. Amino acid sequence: CASKSGEGYQPQHF. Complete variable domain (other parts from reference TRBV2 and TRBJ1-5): EPEVTQTPSHQVTQMGQEVILRCVPISNHLYFYWYRQILGQKVEFLVSFYNNEISEKSEIFDDQFSVERPDGSNFTLKIRSTKLEDSAMYFCASKSGEGYQPQHFGDGTRLSIL.

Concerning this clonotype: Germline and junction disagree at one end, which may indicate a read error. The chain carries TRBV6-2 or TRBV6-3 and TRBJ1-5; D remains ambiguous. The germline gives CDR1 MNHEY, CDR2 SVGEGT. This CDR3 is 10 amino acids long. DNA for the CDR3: TGTGCCAGCAGGTATCAGCCCCGGCATTTT. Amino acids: CASRYQPRHF.

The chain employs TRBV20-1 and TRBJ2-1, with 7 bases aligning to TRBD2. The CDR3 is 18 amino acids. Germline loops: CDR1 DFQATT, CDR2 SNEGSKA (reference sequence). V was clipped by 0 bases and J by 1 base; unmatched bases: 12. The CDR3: CSARDRRRSSGSYNEQFF. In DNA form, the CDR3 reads TGCAGTGCTAGAGATCGGCGGAGGTCTAGCGGTTCCTACAATGAGCAGTTCTTC.

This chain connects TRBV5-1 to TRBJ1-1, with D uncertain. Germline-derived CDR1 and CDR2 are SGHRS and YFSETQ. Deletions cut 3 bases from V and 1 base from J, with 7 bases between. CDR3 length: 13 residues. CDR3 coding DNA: TGCGCCAGCAGCTCTACAGAGAACACTGAAGCTTTCTTT. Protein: CASSSTENTEAFF.

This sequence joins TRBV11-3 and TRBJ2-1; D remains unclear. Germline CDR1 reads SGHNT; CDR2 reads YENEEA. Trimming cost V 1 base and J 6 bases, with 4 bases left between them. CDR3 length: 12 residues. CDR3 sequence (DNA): TGTGCCAGCAGCTTAGGGTCCAATGAGCAGTTCTTC. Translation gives CASSLGSNEQFF.

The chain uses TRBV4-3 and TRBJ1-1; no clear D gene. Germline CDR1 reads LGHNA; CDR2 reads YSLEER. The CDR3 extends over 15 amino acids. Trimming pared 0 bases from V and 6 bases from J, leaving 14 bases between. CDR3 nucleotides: TGCGCCAGCAGCCAAGAGTTCAGGTTAAGGGCTGAAGCTTTCTTT. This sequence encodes CASSQEFRLRAEAFF.

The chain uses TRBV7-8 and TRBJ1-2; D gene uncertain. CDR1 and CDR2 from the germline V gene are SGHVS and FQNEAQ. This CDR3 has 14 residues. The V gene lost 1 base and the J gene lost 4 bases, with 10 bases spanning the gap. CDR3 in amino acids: CASSLGRSSYGYTF. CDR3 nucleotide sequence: TGTGCCAGCAGCTTAGGTCGCAGTAGCTATGGCTACACCTTC.

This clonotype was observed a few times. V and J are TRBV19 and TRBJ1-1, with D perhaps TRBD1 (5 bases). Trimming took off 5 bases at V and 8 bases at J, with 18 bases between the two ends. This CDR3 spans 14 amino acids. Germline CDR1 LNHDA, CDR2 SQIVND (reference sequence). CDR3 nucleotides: TGTGCCAGTAGTGACATCACCCGGGACGGAGAAGCTTTCTTT. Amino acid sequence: CASSDITRDGEAFF. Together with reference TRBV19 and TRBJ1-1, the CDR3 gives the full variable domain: DGGITQSPKYLFRKEGQNVTLSCEQNLNHDAMYWYRQDPGQGLRLIYYSQIVNDFQKGDIAEGYSVSREKKESFPLTVTSAQKNPTAFYLCASSDITRDGEAFFGQGTRLTVV.

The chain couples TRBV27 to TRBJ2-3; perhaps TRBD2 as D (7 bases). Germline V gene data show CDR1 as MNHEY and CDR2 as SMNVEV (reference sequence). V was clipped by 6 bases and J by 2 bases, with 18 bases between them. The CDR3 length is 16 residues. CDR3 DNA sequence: TGTGCCAGCAGCGAATGGGAGGGGGGAAACACAGATACGCAGTATTTT. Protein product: CASSEWEGGNTDTQYF.